The text below deals with one T cell receptor beta chain. Its antigen specificity is not known. No base qualities exist here, and no much larger clone lies one base off it. This sample was taken from a study of blood T cell repertoires in COVID-19 (dated by TCRdb to 2020 to 2022). Context from the whole study: Samples covering the acute and convalescent phases of COVID-19 were provided by collaborators in the United States, Italy and Spain. The prospective study material was composed of cDNA or gDNA derived from T cells, B-cell-depleted T cells, or PBMCs. The dataset comprised deeply sampled blood TCRbeta repertoires from subjects exposed to, actively infected with, or recovered from COVID-19. The repertoires were made available in a free public database intended to serve as a resource for research on the immune response to SARS-CoV-2. Samples came from the ongoing ImmuneRACE study (first 160 participants) plus 1,254 subjects from 6 global collaborators. A de-identified subject ID, COVID-19 status, age in years and sex were almost always included in the sample metadata. Where available, HLA class I and class II types were taken from metadata supplied by the sample provider and were not determined by assay-based typing. Results and caveats for the whole study, not just this receptor: Clinical and demographic metadata were provided uncurated, with the amount varying by source and participant.

In the germline V gene, CDR1 corresponds to MDHEN and CDR2 to SYDVKM. Counted from cysteine to phenylalanine, this CDR3 has 15 amino acids. The DNA shown is the 45-base CDR3, in frame from base 1. V is trimmed back by 3 bases and J by 4 bases, and the junction contains 6 bases that no gene match accounts for. TCRbeta CDR3 regions were amplified from genomic DNA by means of the immunoSEQ Assay, a bias-controlled multiplex PCR. Concerning the study's data processing: The number of nucleated cells in each sample was estimated from the amplification of reference gene primers within the assay. Sequence reads were collapsed and filtered to measure the absolute abundance of every unique TCRbeta CDR3 rearrangement. For each sample, productive Simpson clonality was calculated by taking the square root of Simpson's diversity index across productive rearrangements. What TCRdb holds here is the immuneACCESS table cut down to in-frame rearrangements. Part of the clones is not present; checked against another copy, under half of the missing clones reflect an unresolved V gene, and the others are unexplained. That table supplies the V and J calls and clone size; D and trimming were determined from the DNA. The sample table contains 300,000 to 350,000 clones; only one count was recorded for roughly 87% of them. Roughly 2.3% of the sample lies in the top ten.

Collaborating institutions collected whole blood in K2EDTA tubes following their own protocols. Collaborator samples were shipped for TCRbeta analysis as frozen whole blood, isolated PBMCs, or DNA extracted from either sample type. This TCR derives from a man aged 18 to 29 with active or convalescent COVID-19. The V gene is TRBV28 and the J gene is TRBJ2-3; TRBD2 lines up with 8 middle nucleotides. The specimen was peripheral blood. The bases are TGTGCCAGCAGTTTCAGCGGGAGAGGCGCAGATACGCAGTATTTT. This encodes CASSFSGRGADTQYF.